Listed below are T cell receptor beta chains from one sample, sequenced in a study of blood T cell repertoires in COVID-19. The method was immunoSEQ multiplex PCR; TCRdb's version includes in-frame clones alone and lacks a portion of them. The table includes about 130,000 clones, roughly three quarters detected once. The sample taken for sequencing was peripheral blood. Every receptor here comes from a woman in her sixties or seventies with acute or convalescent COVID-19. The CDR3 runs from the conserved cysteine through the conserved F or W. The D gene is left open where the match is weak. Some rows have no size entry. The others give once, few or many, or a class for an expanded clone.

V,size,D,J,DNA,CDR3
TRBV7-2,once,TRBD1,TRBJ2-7,TGTGCCAGCAGCTCTAGACAGGGGGCCTACGAGCAGTACTTC,CASSSRQGAYEQYF
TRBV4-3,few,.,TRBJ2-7,TGCGCCAGCAGCCAGTCCAAAGGAGCGTACGAGCAGTACTTC,CASSQSKGAYEQYF
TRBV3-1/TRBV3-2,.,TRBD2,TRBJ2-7,TGTGCCAGCAGCCAAGGGAGCGGGAGTGAGCAGTACTTC,CASSQGSGSEQYF
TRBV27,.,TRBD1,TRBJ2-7,TGTGCCAGCAACAGACAGGGCGCCTACGAGCAGTACTTC,CASNRQGAYEQYF
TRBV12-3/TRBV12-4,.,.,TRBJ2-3,TGTGCCAGCAGTCGAGAAACAGATACGCAGTATTTT,CASSRETDTQYF
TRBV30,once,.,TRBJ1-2,TGTGCCTGGAGTGTCGGTAGCGGCTACACCTTC,CAWSVGSGYTF
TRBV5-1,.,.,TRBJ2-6,TGCGCCAGCAGCTCCGGGAGTAGCTCTGGGGCCAACGTCCTGACTTTC,CASSSGSSSGANVLTF
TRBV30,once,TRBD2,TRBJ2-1,TGTGCCTGCCCGGGGGGGGCGCAAAATGAGCAGTTCTTC,CACPGGAQNEQFF
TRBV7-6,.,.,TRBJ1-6,TGTGCCAGCAGCTTAGGGGGGGGAGGAGGTTCACCCCTCCACTTT,CASSLGGGGGSPLHF
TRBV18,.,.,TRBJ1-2,TGTGCCAGCTCACCATTGGAGAGCTATGGCTACACCTTC,CASSPLESYGYTF
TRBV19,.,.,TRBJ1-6,TGTGCCAGTAGTCTCAGTCGTGACAGGAGAAATTCACCCCTCCACTTT,CASSLSRDRRNSPLHF